In this sample, the clone carrying this TCR beta chain turned up a few times. The data stem from a study of T cells in Graves' hyperthyroidism and ophthalmopathy. Germline lookup yields CDR1 SGHKS and CDR2 YYEKEE (reference sequence). The CDR3 length is 14 residues. The V end lost 4 bases, the J end lost 6 bases, and 14 bases lay between the germline ends. From RNA transcripts, TCR beta CDR3 regions were amplified. HTBI primers drove first-round RT-PCR of the TCR CDR3. TCRdb reanalysed the multiplex PCR reads using MiXCR and keeps one entry per CDR3 protein. The data contain 500,000 to 650,000 distinct CDR3 sequences, just under 20% of them singletons.

The V gene is TRBV5-5, the J gene TRBJ2-1, with D unclear. The sequencing sample was made of blood. The receptor was derived from a man between 35 and 55 years old with Graves' ophthalmopathy. DNA for the CDR3: TGTGCCAGCAGCCCGGTGGGAAGGGCCAATGAGCAGTTCTTC. This codes for CASSPVGRANEQFF.